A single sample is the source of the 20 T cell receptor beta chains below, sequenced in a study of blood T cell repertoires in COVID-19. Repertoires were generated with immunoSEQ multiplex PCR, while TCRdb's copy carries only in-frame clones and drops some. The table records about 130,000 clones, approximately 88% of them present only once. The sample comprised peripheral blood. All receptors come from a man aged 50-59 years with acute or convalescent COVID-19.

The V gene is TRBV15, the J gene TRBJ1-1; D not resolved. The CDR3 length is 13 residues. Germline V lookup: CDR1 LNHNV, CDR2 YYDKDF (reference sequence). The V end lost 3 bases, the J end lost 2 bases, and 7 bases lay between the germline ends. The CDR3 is CATSSHFNTEAFF. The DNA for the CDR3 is TGTGCCACCAGCAGCCACTTTAACACTGAAGCTTTCTTT. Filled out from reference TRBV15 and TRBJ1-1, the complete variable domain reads DAMVIQNPRYQVTQFGKPVTLSCSQTLNHNVMYWYQQKSSQAPKLLFHYYDKDFNNEADTPDNFQSRRPNTSFCFLDIRSPGLGDTAMYLCATSSHFNTEAFFGQGTRLTVV.

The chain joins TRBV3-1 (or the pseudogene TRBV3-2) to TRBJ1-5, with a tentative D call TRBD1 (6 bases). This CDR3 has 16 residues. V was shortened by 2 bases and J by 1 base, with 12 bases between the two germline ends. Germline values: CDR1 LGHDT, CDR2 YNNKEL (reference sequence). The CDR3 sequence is CASSQFWGGSNQPQHF. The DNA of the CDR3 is TGTGCCAGCAGCCAATTTTGGGGGGGCAGCAATCAGCCCCAGCATTTT.

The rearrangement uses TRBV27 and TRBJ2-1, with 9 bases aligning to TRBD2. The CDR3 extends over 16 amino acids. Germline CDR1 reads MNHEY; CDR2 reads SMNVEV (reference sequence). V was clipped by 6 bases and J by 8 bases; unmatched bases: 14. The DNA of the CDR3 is TGTGCCAGCAGATTGATCTTAGCGGGAGTCTCAGATGAGCAGTTCTTC. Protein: CASRLILAGVSDEQFF.

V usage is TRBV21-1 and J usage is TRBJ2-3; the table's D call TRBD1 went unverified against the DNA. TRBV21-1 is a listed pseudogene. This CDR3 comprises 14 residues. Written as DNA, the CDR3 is TGTGCCAGCAGACAGGGGTATAGCACAGATACGCAGTATTTT. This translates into CASRQGYSTDTQYF.

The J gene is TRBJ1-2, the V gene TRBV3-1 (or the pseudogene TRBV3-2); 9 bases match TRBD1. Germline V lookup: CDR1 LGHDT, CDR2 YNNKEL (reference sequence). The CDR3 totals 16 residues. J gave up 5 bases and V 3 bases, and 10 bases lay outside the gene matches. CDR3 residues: CASSQGTGRLDYGYTF. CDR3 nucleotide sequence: TGTGCCAGCAGCCAGGGGACAGGGCGGTTGGATTATGGCTACACCTTC.

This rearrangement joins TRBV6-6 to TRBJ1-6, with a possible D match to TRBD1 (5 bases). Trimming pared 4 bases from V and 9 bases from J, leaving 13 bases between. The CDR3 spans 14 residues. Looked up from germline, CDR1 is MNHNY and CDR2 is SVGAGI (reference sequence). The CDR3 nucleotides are TGTGCCAGCAGTTTTAGACAGTCGAGTTCACCCCTCCACTTT. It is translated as CASSFRQSSSPLHF.

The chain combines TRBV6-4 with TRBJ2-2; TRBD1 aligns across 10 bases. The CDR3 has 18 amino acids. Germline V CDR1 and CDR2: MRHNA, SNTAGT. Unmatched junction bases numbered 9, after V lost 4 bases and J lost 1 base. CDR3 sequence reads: CASSGDRGPIENTGELFF. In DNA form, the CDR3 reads TGTGCCAGCAGTGGGGACAGGGGACCGATAGAGAACACCGGGGAGCTGTTTTTT.

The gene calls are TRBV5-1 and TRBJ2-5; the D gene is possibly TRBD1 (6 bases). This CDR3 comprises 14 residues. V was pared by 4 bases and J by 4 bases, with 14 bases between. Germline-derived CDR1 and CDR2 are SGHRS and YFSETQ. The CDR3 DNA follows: TGCGCCAGCAGCCTCAGGGGTGCACGAGAGACCCAGTACTTC. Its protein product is CASSLRGARETQYF.

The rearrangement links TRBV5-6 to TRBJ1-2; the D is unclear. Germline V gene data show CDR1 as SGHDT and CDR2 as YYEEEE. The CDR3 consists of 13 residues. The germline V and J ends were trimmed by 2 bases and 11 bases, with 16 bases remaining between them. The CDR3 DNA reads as TGTGCCAGCAGCTTTATCAGGTCGATGGGTTACACCTTC. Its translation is CASSFIRSMGYTF.

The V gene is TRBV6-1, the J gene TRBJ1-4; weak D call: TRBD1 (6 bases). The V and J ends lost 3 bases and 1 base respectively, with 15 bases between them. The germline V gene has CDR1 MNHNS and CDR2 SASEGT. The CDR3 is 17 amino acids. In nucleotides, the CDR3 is TGTGCCAGCAGTGAGCTCTCAGGGGTAGGAACTAATGAAAAACTGTTTTTT. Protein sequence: CASSELSGVGTNEKLFF.

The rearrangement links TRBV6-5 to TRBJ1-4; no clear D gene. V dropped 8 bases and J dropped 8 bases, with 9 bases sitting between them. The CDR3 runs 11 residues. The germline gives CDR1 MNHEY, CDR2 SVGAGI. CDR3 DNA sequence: TGTGCCAGCCGATCAGGAGAAAAACTGTTTTTT. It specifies CASRSGEKLFF.

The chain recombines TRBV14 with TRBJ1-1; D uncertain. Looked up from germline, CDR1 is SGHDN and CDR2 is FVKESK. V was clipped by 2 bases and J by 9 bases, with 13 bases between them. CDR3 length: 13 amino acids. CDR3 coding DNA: TGTGCCAGCAGCCAAAGACACCCGCCCCAAGCTTTCTTT. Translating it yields CASSQRHPPQAFF.

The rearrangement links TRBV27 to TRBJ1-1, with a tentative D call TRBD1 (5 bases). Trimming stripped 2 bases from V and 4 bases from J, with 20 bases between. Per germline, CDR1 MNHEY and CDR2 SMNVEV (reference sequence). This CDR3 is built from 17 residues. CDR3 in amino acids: CASSLGDRQLGLTEAFF. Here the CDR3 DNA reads TGTGCCAGCAGTTTAGGGGATCGACAGTTGGGACTCACTGAAGCTTTCTTT.

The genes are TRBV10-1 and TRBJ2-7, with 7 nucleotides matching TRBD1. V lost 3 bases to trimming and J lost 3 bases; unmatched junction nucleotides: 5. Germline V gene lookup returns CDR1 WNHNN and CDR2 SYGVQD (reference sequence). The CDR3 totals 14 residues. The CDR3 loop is CASSDGQAFYEQYF. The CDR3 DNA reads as TGCGCCAGCAGTGACGGACAGGCCTTCTACGAGCAGTACTTC.

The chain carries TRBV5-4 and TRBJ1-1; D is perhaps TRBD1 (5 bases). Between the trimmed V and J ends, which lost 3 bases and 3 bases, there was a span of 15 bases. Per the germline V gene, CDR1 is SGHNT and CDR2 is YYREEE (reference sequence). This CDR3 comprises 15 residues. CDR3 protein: CASSSGGGWYTEAFF. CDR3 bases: TGTGCCAGCAGCTCGGGGGGGGGATGGTACACTGAAGCTTTCTTT. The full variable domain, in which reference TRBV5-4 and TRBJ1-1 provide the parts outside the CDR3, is ETGVTQSPTHLIKTRGQQVTLRCSSQSGHNTVSWYQQALGQGPQFIFQYYREEENGRGNFPPRFSGLQFPNYSSELNVNALELDDSALYLCASSSGGGWYTEAFFGQGTRLTVV.

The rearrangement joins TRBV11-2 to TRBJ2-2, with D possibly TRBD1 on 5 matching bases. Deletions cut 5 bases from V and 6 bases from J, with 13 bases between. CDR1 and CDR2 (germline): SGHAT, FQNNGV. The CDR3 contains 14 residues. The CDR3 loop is CASSNLRQPGELFF. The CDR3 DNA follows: TGTGCCAGCAGCAACCTAAGACAGCCCGGGGAGCTGTTTTTT.

CDR3 DNA sequence: TGCAGCGTAGCGCCGGGACAGCATACCTATGGCTACACCTTC. Translation gives CSVAPGQHTYGYTF. The chain couples TRBV29-1 to TRBJ1-2; 7 bases match TRBD1. This CDR3 region has 14 residues. Germline-derived CDR1 and CDR2 are SQVTM and ANQGSEA. After removal of 6 bases from V and 4 bases from J, the junction contained 11 bases not matched to a gene.

The CDR3 bases are TGTGCCAGCAGTGGAGACAGGGGGCGTGGTGGCTACACCTTC. Protein sequence: CASSGDRGRGGYTF. V usage is TRBV28 and J usage is TRBJ1-2; TRBD1 matches at 10 bases. The V and J ends lost 5 bases and 7 bases, in that order; junction bases with no gene match: 7. CDR3 size: 14 residues. Germline V gives CDR1 MDHEN, CDR2 SYDVKM.

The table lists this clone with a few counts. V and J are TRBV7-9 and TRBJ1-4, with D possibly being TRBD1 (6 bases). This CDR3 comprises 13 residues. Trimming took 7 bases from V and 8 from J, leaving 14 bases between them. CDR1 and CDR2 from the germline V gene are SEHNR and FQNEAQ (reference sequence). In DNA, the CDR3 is TGTGCCAGCAAGCGGGGCACAGGGGAAAAACTGTTTTTT. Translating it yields CASKRGTGEKLFF.

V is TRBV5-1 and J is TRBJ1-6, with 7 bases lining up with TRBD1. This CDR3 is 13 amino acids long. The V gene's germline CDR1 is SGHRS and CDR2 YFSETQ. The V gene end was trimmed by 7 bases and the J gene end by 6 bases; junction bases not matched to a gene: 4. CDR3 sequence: CASARQGNSPLHF. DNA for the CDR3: TGCGCCAGCGCCAGACAGGGTAATTCACCCCTCCACTTT.